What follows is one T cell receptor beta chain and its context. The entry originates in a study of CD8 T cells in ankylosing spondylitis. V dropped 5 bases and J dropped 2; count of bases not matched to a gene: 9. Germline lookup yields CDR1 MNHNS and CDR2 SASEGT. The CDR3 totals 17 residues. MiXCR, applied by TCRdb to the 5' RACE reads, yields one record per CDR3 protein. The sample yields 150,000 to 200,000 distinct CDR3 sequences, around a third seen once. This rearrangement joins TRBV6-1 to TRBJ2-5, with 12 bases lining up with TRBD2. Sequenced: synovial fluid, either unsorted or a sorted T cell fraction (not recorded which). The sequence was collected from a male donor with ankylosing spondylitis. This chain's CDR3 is CASSPQTGLAGQETQYF. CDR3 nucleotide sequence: TGTGCCAGCAGTCCCCAGACTGGACTAGCGGGACAAGAGACCCAGTACTTC.